What follows is one T cell receptor beta chain and its context. Its antigen is as yet unknown. TCRdb keeps only in-frame clones here, not all; method: immunoSEQ multiplex PCR. The data hold tens of thousands of clones, with approximately 91% observed a single time. This sample stems from a study of OX40 agonist ivuxolimab in advanced cancers. Looking at the study overall: Dose-escalation patients suffered from hepatocellular carcinoma, melanoma, renal cell or head and neck cancer. Three patients, one with hepatocellular carcinoma and two with cutaneous melanoma, responded partially. Findings of the study overall: With doses of 0.1-3.0 mg/kg, partial responders showed among the lowest clonal expansion. On average, CD8+ T cells showed a greater number of expanded clones than CD4+.

This specimen was CD4+ or CD8+ T cells sorted from blood, taken in a trial of the OX40 agonist ivuxolimab. The sequence was obtained from an adult with an advanced solid tumor such as melanoma, head and neck, liver or kidney cancer.

CDR3: CASSRWDLNTEAFF. CDR3 sequence (DNA): TGTGCCAGCAGTCGATGGGACCTGAACACTGAAGCTTTCTTT. The rearrangement uses TRBV28 and TRBJ1-1, with a possible D match to TRBD1 (5 bases). The CDR3 extends over 14 amino acids. The germline gives CDR1 MDHEN, CDR2 SYDVKM. Trimming cost V 5 bases and J 0 bases, with 10 bases left between them.